The rows below give T cell receptor beta chains drawn from one sample of a study of cytomegalovirus exposure and HLA in healthy donors. TCRdb's copy holds only in-frame clones and misses some; the assay was immunoSEQ multiplex PCR. Of about 130,000 clones in the sample, roughly 84% were seen once. Sequencing used PBMCs. Every receptor here comes from a boy aged 5-17 years in good health and CMV-seronegative. Each CDR3 is given with its conserved first and last residue. Fields, in order: V gene, CDR3 protein.

TRBV27 | CASRGQGLYEQYF
TRBV5-4 | CASSTNAGVDGYTF
TRBV13 | CASSLGTGTYEQYF
TRBV5-4 | CASRLGLTINEQFF
TRBV5-4 | CASSLARTSGISEQFF
TRBV6-5 | CASSPRAGIPYEQYF
TRBV5-4 | CASSTARGTDTQYF
TRBV18 | CASSQGLAGVKTGELFF
TRBV13 | CASSLRQGNTEAFF
TRBV10-2 | CASRLQGSGGNTIYF
TRBV4-3 | CASRPSGGSSYNSPLHF
TRBV4-2 | CASSQDSGGSAIPHEQYF
TRBV7-2 | CASSSGGPRDTQYF
TRBV5-1 | CASSLGDRGINEQFF
TRBV19 | CASSPSRGPPYNEQFF
TRBV7-3 | CASSLERTGDYEQYF
TRBV15 | CATSGVGTTGGKGNTEAFF
TRBV7-9 | CASSLGPASSYEQYF
TRBV9 | CASSVGSTGKNYGYTF
TRBV18 | CASSPRETTDTQYF
TRBV18 | CASSPRSGVSNQPQHF
TRBV11-1 | CASSPMTGELFF
TRBV5-1 | CASSLSRAASTDTQYF
TRBV5-1 | CASSPTSGQETQYF
TRBV7-9 | CASSLVACEQYF
TRBV30 | CAWGLGQGRMEQYF
TRBV27 | CASSWGQTSNQPQHF
TRBV11-3 | CASSPGLASEETQYF
TRBV29-1 | CSAEGITGADEAFF
TRBV7-9 | CASSLMRGAFF
TRBV18 | CASSPSAGANYGYTF
TRBV7-9 | CASSHSGGRYGYTF
TRBV2 | CASSGVSTDEETQYF
TRBV7-9 | CASSSINLQGDTQYF
TRBV6-6 | CASRTGTGGWNTEAFF
TRBV10-3 | CAISQGLSSGNTIYF
TRBV18 | CASSQTGTGSIQPQHF
TRBV19 | CASSITGGGTEAFF
TRBV9 | CASSVDETVYPYNEQFF
TRBV6-5 | CASSYGAVGTEAFF
TRBV6-1 | CAIRPGGATEAFF
TRBV9 | CASSSRDRGTLLGEQFF
TRBV5-8 | CASSLGTSGTGGETQYF
TRBV9 | CASSVGSGRVTDTQYF
TRBV2 | CASSVPETSF
TRBV29-1 | CSVTRDSNEQFF
TRBV10-3 | CAISESTSGDQPQHF
TRBV30 | CAWSGNRGGQPQHF
TRBV11-2 | CASSSQVLAGTYNEQFF
TRBV7-6 | CASSSRPRQFF
TRBV7-8 | CASRQGGTGELFF
TRBV5-1 | CASSLEGLVLGIQYF
TRBV7-3 | CASSLVSGTGELFF
TRBV14 | CASSQDWFLSRGLTVGYTF
TRBV6-6 | CASSYSMEYSPLHF
TRBV9 | CASSVGRDSSSYEQYF
TRBV7-2 | CASSFSLAGREQFF
TRBV5-8 | CASSLAGIGYNEQFF
TRBV6-6 | CASRSVRDRVFGYTF